The clone carrying this T cell receptor (beta chain) appeared many times. Its specificity is not known. The CDR3 extends over 14 amino acids. Germline-derived CDR1 and CDR2 are LGHDT and YNNKEL (reference sequence). V was clipped by 4 bases and J by 2 bases, with 9 bases between them. The source of the sample is a study of breast tumors, draining lymph nodes, adjacent tissues. Samples came from axillary lymph nodes draining the breast cancer. TCRdb fed the multiplex PCR reads into MiXCR, producing one record per CDR3 protein. The sample shows about 230,000 distinct CDR3 sequences, less than 40% of them seen only once. Study results and limitations: That most tumor T cells come from lymph nodes remained unproven. Compared with basal-like, luminal-like tumors shared significantly more repertoire with nontumor tissue. Tumors had less TCR diversity than lymph nodes, more than nontumor tissue. The data were judged consistent with most tumor T cells coming from lymph node and expanding in tumor.

The gene calls are TRBV3-1 and TRBJ1-3, with D possibly TRBD1 on 5 matching bases. This clonotype was obtained from a female donor with breast cancer. Some clones in this sample may be carry-over from other donors' samples. The sample taken for sequencing was axillary lymph node tissue. The CDR3 sequence is CASSPRGAGNTIYF. The CDR3 DNA sequence: TGTGCCAGCAGCCCGAGAGGGGCTGGAAACACCATATATTTT.